This T cell receptor beta chain was observed in a study of breast tumors, draining lymph nodes, adjacent tissues. The CDR3 covers 19 residues. The V gene lost 3 bases and the J gene lost 4 bases, with 27 bases spanning the gap. The germline gives CDR1 ENHRY, CDR2 SYGVKD. TCRdb processed the multiplex PCR reads anew with MiXCR; each CDR3 protein has one entry. The sample records 12,000 to 15,000 distinct CDR3 sequences, around 52% being singletons. Broader study findings: Tumors had less TCR diversity than lymph nodes, more than nontumor tissue. Luminal-like breast cancer showed significantly greater tumor-nontumor repertoire similarity than basal-like breast cancer did.

On this clonotype itself: The antigen remains undetermined.

The rearrangement joins TRBV10-3 to TRBJ2-5; D perhaps matches TRBD1 (5 bases). The material sequenced was tumor-adjacent breast tissue. This receptor was identified in a female donor with breast cancer. Some clones in this sample may be carry-over from other donors' samples. CDR3 in DNA: TGTGCCATCAGTGACCCAGAGTCTCGGACAAGCCAGAAGGGAGAGACCCAGTACTTC. Its translation is CAISDPESRTSQKGETQYF.